The 19 T cell receptor beta chains below come from one sample, sequenced in a study of T cells in Graves' hyperthyroidism and ophthalmopathy (dated by TCRdb to between 2018 and 2020). The library was generated by multiplex PCR. The instrument was an Illumina HiSeq 2000. The TCR beta CDR3 regions were amplified from the RNA transcripts. The TCR CDR3 was subjected to a first round of RT-PCR using the HTBI primer set and the Qiagen OneStep RT-PCR kit. TCRdb trimmed the raw reads at Q25, called clones with MiXCR and kept productive beta chains. Every CDR3 protein is listed once, alongside the most common genes and DNA of its rows. A total of about 600,000 distinct CDR3 sequences appear in this sample, around 13% of them only once. The ten largest clones capture approximately 13% of the sample. What was sequenced was blood. These receptors were taken from a woman in her forties or fifties with Graves' ophthalmopathy.

This clonotype was seen more than once but under ten times. The rearrangement links TRBV19 to TRBJ1-5; 9 bases are shared with TRBD1. V lost 1 base to trimming and J lost 5 bases; unmatched junction nucleotides: 9. The germline CDR1 and CDR2 sequences are LNHDA and SQIVND (reference sequence). The CDR3 is 17 residues long. DNA for the CDR3: TGTGCCAGTAGTATAGCCGAACAGGGGGCGGGGGATCAGCCCCAGCATTTT. Its protein is CASSIAEQGAGDQPQHF. The full variable domain, rest sourced from reference TRBV19 and TRBJ1-5, is DGGITQSPKYLFRKEGQNVTLSCEQNLNHDAMYWYRQDPGQGLRLIYYSQIVNDFQKGDIAEGYSVSREKKESFPLTVTSAQKNPTAFYLCASSIAEQGAGDQPQHFGDGTRLSIL.

This clonotype was seen a few times. The chain uses TRBV6-1 and TRBJ1-1, with D unclear. With 7 bases removed from V and 4 bases from J, the gap between germline ends came to 13 bases. This CDR3 has 13 residues. In germline, CDR1 is MNHNS, CDR2 SASEGT. The CDR3 DNA reads as TGTGCCAGCACCCCTATTGGGTCCACTGAAGCTTTCTTT. It yields the protein CASTPIGSTEAFF.

The V gene is TRBV20-1, the J gene TRBJ1-4; D gene ambiguous. V gave up 1 base and J gave up 5 bases, with 14 bases separating them. The CDR3 contains 15 residues. Germline V gene data show CDR1 as DFQATT and CDR2 as SNEGSKA (reference sequence). CDR3 in amino acids: CSARGLTEKNEKLFF. CDR3 DNA sequence: TGCAGTGCTAGAGGCCTAACGGAGAAAAATGAAAAACTGTTTTTT.

This clonotype was counted a few times. The chain uses TRBV11-2 and TRBJ1-4; TRBD1 agrees at 7 bases. The CDR3 is 15 amino acids. V shed 4 bases, J shed 7 bases, and the junction held 9 bases outside the gene matches. Germline loops: CDR1 SGHAT, CDR2 FQNNGV. The chain's CDR3 is CASSSPTGWGEKLFF. CDR3 DNA: TGTGCCAGCAGCTCCCCGACAGGGTGGGGTGAAAAACTGTTTTTT.

The chain is built from TRBV6-9 and TRBJ2-2; the match to TRBD2 covers 16 bases. The V and J ends lost 3 bases and 7 bases, in that order; junction bases with no gene match: 8. This CDR3 is 18 amino acids long. CDR1 is MNHGY and CDR2 is SVAAGI in the germline V gene. CDR3 in amino acids: CASSYDGTSGRAYGELFF. CDR3 sequence (DNA): TGTGCCAGCAGTTACGACGGGACTAGCGGGAGGGCCTACGGGGAGCTGTTTTTT.

This clonotype was found many times. The rearrangement links TRBV7-8 to TRBJ1-2; D uncertain. This CDR3 has 15 amino acids. V lost 6 bases and J 4 bases, leaving 18 bases between the germline ends. Germline CDR1 reads SGHVS; CDR2 reads FQNEAQ. CDR3 coding DNA: TGTGCCAGCAGACTGAATAGGGAGGAGCGCTATGGCTACACCTTC. Its protein is CASRLNREERYGYTF.

At least ten counts were recorded for this clonotype. The J gene is TRBJ2-2, the V gene TRBV20-1; possible D gene TRBD1, 8 bases. The germline V gene has CDR1 DFQATT and CDR2 SNEGSKA (reference sequence). CDR3 size: 15 residues. Trimming removed 4 bases at V and 5 bases at J, with 17 bases between. CDR3 DNA: TGCAGTGCTAAACCAGACAGGGGAGGGACCGGGGAGCTGTTTTTT. It codes for CSAKPDRGGTGELFF.

This clonotype was picked up a small number of times. The chain couples TRBV4-2 to TRBJ2-7; 8 bases agree with TRBD2. Germline V gene sequence: CDR1 LGHNA, CDR2 YNFKEQ. After removal of 1 base from V and 0 bases from J, the junction contained 8 bases not matched to a gene. The CDR3 totals 17 residues. CDR3 amino acids: CASSQASSGLVSYEQYF. The CDR3 coding sequence is TGTGCCAGCAGCCAAGCCTCATCGGGACTAGTCTCCTACGAGCAGTACTTC.

In this sample, this clonotype turned up a few times. The rearrangement links TRBV7-9 to TRBJ1-1, with no clear D. The germline gives CDR1 SEHNR, CDR2 FQNEAQ (reference sequence). V dropped 0 bases and J dropped 11 bases, with 19 bases sitting between them. The CDR3 consists of 15 residues. CDR3 amino acids: CASSLAPGRPLRAFF. CDR3 nucleotides: TGTGCCAGCAGCTTAGCGCCAGGTAGGCCGTTACGGGCTTTCTTT. The full variable domain, rest sourced from reference TRBV7-9 and TRBJ1-1, is DTGVSQNPRHKITKRGQNVTFRCDPISEHNRLYWYRQTLGQGPEFLTYFQNEAQLEKSRLLSDRFSAERPKGSFSTLEIQRTEQGDSAMYLCASSLAPGRPLRAFFGQGTRLTVV.

This clonotype was picked up many times. The genes are TRBV19 and TRBJ2-2; 9 nucleotides agree with TRBD1. The germline gives CDR1 LNHDA, CDR2 SQIVND (reference sequence). Losses at the gene ends were 4 bases for V and 4 bases for J; bases not matched to a gene: 13. This CDR3 is 18 amino acids long. CDR3: CASSTPGQGFEGTGELFF. In nucleotides, the CDR3 is TGTGCCAGTAGTACCCCGGGACAGGGCTTCGAGGGCACCGGGGAGCTGTTTTTT.

The rearrangement links TRBV10-3 to TRBJ1-5; TRBD1 matches 10 bases. Germline V gene sequence: CDR1 ENHRY, CDR2 SYGVKD. CDR3 length equals 14 residues. V gave up 10 bases and J gave up 7 bases; unmatched junction bases: 10. CDR3 amino acids: CATRGDRGGQPQHF. The CDR3, as DNA: TGTGCCACCCGGGGGGACAGGGGAGGGCAGCCCCAGCATTTT.

This clonotype was found many times. The chain carries TRBV11-2 and TRBJ1-6, with 8 bases that match TRBD1. V shed 5 bases, J shed 7 bases, and the junction held 10 bases outside the gene matches. This CDR3 contains 16 residues. The germline CDR1 and CDR2 sequences are SGHAT and FQNNGV. CDR3 in DNA: TGTGCCAGCAGCATGCAGGGGGCAAGGTTGAATTCACCCCTCCACTTT. This sequence encodes CASSMQGARLNSPLHF.

This clonotype was observed many times. The chain combines TRBV30 with TRBJ1-1; TRBD1 might be the D (5 bases). CDR1 and CDR2 (germline): GTSNPN, SVGIG (reference sequence). V lost 0 bases and J 5 bases, leaving 16 bases between the germline ends. CDR3 length: 15 amino acids. CDR3 protein: CAWSVRGSGLTEAFF. The CDR3 coding sequence is TGTGCCTGGAGTGTACGTGGGTCAGGGCTTACTGAAGCTTTCTTT.

A single count supports this clonotype. The chain is built from TRBV4-1 and TRBJ2-7; no clear D. Trimming removed 0 bases from V and 2 bases from J, with 11 bases in between. Germline CDR1 and CDR2: MGHRA and YSYEKL. The CDR3 length is 15 residues. The CDR3 spells CASSQDEQNPYEQYF. The CDR3 region has the DNA TGCGCCAGCAGCCAAGACGAACAGAATCCCTACGAGCAGTACTTC.

As regards this clonotype: Being one base from a much bigger clone, this may be a read error. This is likely a read error, given that the CDR3 carries no conserved phenylalanine or tryptophan at its end. V usage is TRBV9 and J usage is TRBJ1-2; 8 bases fit TRBD1. Trimming cost V 0 bases and J 6 bases; bases outside gene matches: 4. The CDR3 runs to 14 residues. CDR1 and CDR2 from the germline V gene are SGDLS and YYNGEE. CDR3 sequence (DNA): TGTGCCAGCAGCGTAGAGTGGACAGGGAATGGCTACACCCTC. It encodes CASSVEWTGNGYTL.

V gene TRBV19 combines with J gene TRBJ1-1, with 7 bases identical to TRBD1. The V segment lost 5 bases and the J segment 8 bases; nucleotides outside the gene matches: 11. Germline CDR1 and CDR2: LNHDA and SQIVND (reference sequence). The CDR3 runs 14 residues. The CDR3 here is CASSPRQGAGEAFF. CDR3 in DNA: TGTGCCAGTAGTCCGCGACAGGGTGCAGGAGAAGCTTTCTTT.

This clonotype was detected a few times. The chain joins TRBV6-5 to TRBJ1-4; possible D gene TRBD1, 6 bases. CDR1 is MNHEY and CDR2 is SVGAGI in the germline V gene. This CDR3 is built from 15 residues. The V and J ends lost 2 bases and 5 bases respectively, with 12 bases between them. The CDR3 is CASSYRGAANEKLFF. In DNA, the CDR3 is TGTGCCAGCAGTTACCGGGGGGCTGCGAATGAAAAACTGTTTTTT.

The chain uses TRBV11-3 and TRBJ2-3, with 8 nucleotides matching TRBD2. CDR1 is SGHNT and CDR2 is YENEEA in the germline V gene. The CDR3 has 14 residues. Trimming removed 4 bases from V and 8 bases from J; junction bases left unmatched: 8. This chain's CDR3 is CASSSLAEAGTQYF. In DNA form, the CDR3 reads TGTGCCAGCAGCTCACTAGCGGAGGCGGGTACGCAGTATTTT. The full variable domain, completed using reference TRBV11-3 and TRBJ2-3, is EAGVVQSPRYKIIEKKQPVAFWCNPISGHNTLYWYLQNLGQGPELLIRYENEEAVDDSQLPKDRFSAERLKGVDSTLKIQPAELGDSAVYLCASSSLAEAGTQYFGPGTRLTVL.

This clonotype was detected only a few times. The rearrangement links TRBV6-2 or TRBV6-3 to TRBJ1-1, with D possibly matching TRBD1 (6 bases). CDR3 length: 15 residues. V lost 0 bases, J lost 0 bases, and 8 bases lay in between. Per germline, CDR1 MNHEY and CDR2 SVGEGT. The CDR3 nucleotides read TGTGCCAGCAGTTACTCAACAGGGTTGAACACTGAAGCTTTCTTT. It encodes CASSYSTGLNTEAFF.